This entry describes one T cell receptor beta chain. Germline V gene sequence: CDR1 DFQATT, CDR2 SNEGSKA (reference sequence). Trimming removed 3 bases at V and 1 base at J, with 16 bases between. This CDR3 region has 17 residues. This sample was included in a study of T cells in Graves' hyperthyroidism and ophthalmopathy. Amplified TCR beta CDR3 regions derived from RNA transcripts. When the TCR CDR3 underwent first-round RT-PCR, the HTBI primer set was used. Each CDR3 protein gets one entry after TCRdb re-called the multiplex PCR reads with MiXCR. This table holds approximately 570,000 distinct CDR3 sequences, just under 20% found once.

The sequence was collected from a man aged 40-55 years with Graves' ophthalmopathy. This chain links TRBV20-1 with TRBJ2-6; a weak D match, TRBD1 (6 bases). The sequenced sample was blood. For the CDR3, the DNA is TGCAGTGCTAGGATGGCAGGGGACGGATCTGGGGCCAACGTCCTGACTTTC. Protein sequence: CSARMAGDGSGANVLTF.